The 29 T cell receptor beta chains presented below share a single source sample, sequenced in a study of OX40 agonist ivuxolimab in advanced cancers. Generated by immunoSEQ multiplex PCR, the TCRdb table keeps only in-frame clones and is missing some. The sample lists roughly 71,000 clones, approximately 90% occurring once. Sequencing used CD4+ or CD8+ T cells sorted from blood, obtained in a trial of the OX40 agonist ivuxolimab. Source of these receptors: an adult with an advanced solid tumor such as melanoma, head and neck, liver or kidney cancer.

The chain carries TRBV7-8 and TRBJ2-7; no clear D gene. The V gene's germline CDR1 is SGHVS and CDR2 FQNEAQ. The CDR3 length is 13 residues. The V gene lost 4 bases and the J gene lost 4 bases, with 11 bases spanning the gap. Here the CDR3 DNA reads TGTGCCAGCAGCTCCCGATTGCCTTACGAGCAGTACTTC. Residues: CASSSRLPYEQYF.

In its sample, this clone was seen once. The CDR3 loop is CASSLREHHYEQYF. CDR3 DNA: TGTGCCAGCAGCTTGCGTGAGCACCACTACGAGCAGTACTTC. This rearrangement joins TRBV7-2 to TRBJ2-7, with D hard to call. CDR3 length equals 14 residues. Trimming left V 3 bases short and J 3 bases short, with 12 bases between. Germline V CDR1 and CDR2: SGHTA, FQGNSA. Complete variable domain (other parts from reference TRBV7-2 and TRBJ2-7): GAGVSQSPSNKVTEKGKDVELRCDPISGHTALYWYRQSLGQGLEFLIYFQGNSAPDKSGLPSDRFSAERTGGSVSTLTIQRTQQEDSAVYLCASSLREHHYEQYFGPGTRLTVT.

This rearrangement joins TRBV28 to TRBJ1-1; D not certain. Trimming left V 9 bases short and J 4 bases short, with 15 bases between. The CDR3 is 13 amino acids. Germline CDR1 MDHEN, CDR2 SYDVKM. As DNA, the CDR3 is TGTGCCAGTCTCCCCCCGGGAGGCACTGAAGCTTTCTTT. Translated, it gives CASLPPGGTEAFF.

This clone has just one count. The chain has TRBV18 and TRBJ2-3; TRBD2 matches 9 bases. The CDR3 runs 17 residues. CDR1 KGHSH and CDR2 LQKENI come from the germline V gene. Losses at the gene ends were 6 bases for V and 4 bases for J; bases not matched to a gene: 14. The CDR3 reads CASSPSLKGLAADTQYF. The CDR3 nucleotides are TGTGCCAGCTCCCCCTCTCTCAAGGGACTAGCAGCAGATACGCAGTATTTT.

This chain links TRBV5-1 with TRBJ1-1; a possible D gene is TRBD1 (5 bases). CDR1 is SGHRS, CDR2 YFSETQ, per germline. The CDR3 runs to 12 residues. V was clipped by 4 bases and J by 6 bases, with 10 bases between them. The CDR3 here is CASSPQGAEAFF. The CDR3 nucleotides read TGCGCCAGCAGCCCCCAGGGAGCTGAAGCTTTCTTT. Supplemented by reference TRBV5-1 and TRBJ1-1, the full variable domain reads KAGVTQTPRYLIKTRGQQVTLSCSPISGHRSVSWYQQTPGQGLQFLFEYFSETQRNKGNFPGRFSGRQFSNSRSEMNVSTLELGDSALYLCASSPQGAEAFFGQGTRLTVV.

The chain combines TRBV6-5 with TRBJ2-5; 8 bases fit TRBD1. Looked up from germline, CDR1 is MNHEY and CDR2 is SVGAGI. The ends lost 4 bases at V and 5 bases at J; junction bases unmatched: 6. CDR3 length: 14 amino acids. The CDR3 sequence is CASSSDRGKETQYF. CDR3 bases: TGTGCCAGCAGTTCCGACAGGGGAAAGGAGACCCAGTACTTC.

With respect to this clone: The sample holds other DNA sequences that translate to the same CDR3. V usage is TRBV10-3 and J usage is TRBJ2-7; no clear D gene. This CDR3 contains 12 residues. CDR1 and CDR2 (germline): ENHRY, SYGVKD. Trimming removed 4 bases from V and 2 bases from J, with 6 bases in between. The CDR3 DNA is TGTGCCATCAGTGGTTTGGCCTACGAGCAGTACTTC. Its protein is CAISGLAYEQYF.

The chain has TRBV7-9 and TRBJ1-1, with D uncertain. Germline V gives CDR1 SEHNR, CDR2 FQNEAQ (reference sequence). V was trimmed by 2 bases and J by 0 bases, leaving 7 bases between them. The CDR3 totals 14 residues. The DNA for the CDR3 is TGTGCCAGCAGCTTAAGTGGCCTGAACACTGAAGCTTTCTTT. This sequence encodes CASSLSGLNTEAFF.

The V gene is TRBV30, the J gene TRBJ2-2; 10 bases match TRBD2. The CDR3 is 16 amino acids. Germline V gene sequence: CDR1 GTSNPN, CDR2 SVGIG (reference sequence). V shed 0 bases and J 6 bases; nucleotides not matched to a gene: 7. CDR3 nucleotides: TGTGCCTGGAGTGTTGACAGCGGGGGGGGGCCCGGGGAGCTGTTTTTT. The encoded protein is CAWSVDSGGGPGELFF.

The chain recombines TRBV7-2 with TRBJ2-1, with D tentatively TRBD1 or TRBD2 (6 bases each). Trimming stripped 1 base from V and 10 bases from J, with 11 bases between. CDR1 SGHTA and CDR2 FQGNSA come from the germline V gene. The CDR3 runs to 13 residues. The DNA of the CDR3 is TGTGCCAGCAGCTTAGGGGGGGCTGTGGAGCAGTTCTTC. It translates to CASSLGGAVEQFF.

This clone was recorded only once. J is TRBJ2-2 and V is TRBV5-4, with 7 nucleotides matching TRBD2. J lost 5 bases, V lost 6 bases, and 7 bases had no gene match. From germline, CDR1 is SGHNT and CDR2 YYREEE (reference sequence). The CDR3 sequence is 14 residues long. CDR3 coding DNA: TGTGCCAGCAAGTTTGCGGGAGTGACCGGGGAGCTGTTTTTT. This encodes CASKFAGVTGELFF.

The chain joins TRBV5-1 to TRBJ2-2; D may be TRBD2 (5 bases). V lost 2 bases and J lost 2, with 13 bases in between. CDR3 length: 16 residues. Germline assignment: CDR1 SGHRS and CDR2 YFSETQ. The CDR3, as DNA: TGCGCCAGCAGCTTTGATTCTACGGGAAACACCGGGGAGCTGTTTTTT. It is translated as CASSFDSTGNTGELFF.

The rearrangement uses TRBV4-3 and TRBJ2-7; tentative D call: TRBD2 (5 bases). This CDR3 contains 17 residues. The V and J ends lost 2 bases and 0 bases respectively, with 17 bases between them. The germline V gene has CDR1 LGHNA and CDR2 YSLEER. The CDR3 protein is CASSQRLERRGSYEQYF. The CDR3 DNA reads TGCGCCAGCAGCCAACGGTTGGAGCGGCGCGGCTCCTACGAGCAGTACTTC.

V and J are TRBV28 and TRBJ2-5, with D possibly TRBD2 on 6 matching bases. Germline-derived CDR1 and CDR2 are MDHEN and SYDVKM. This CDR3 spans 14 amino acids. V shed 3 bases and J shed 7 bases, with 15 bases lying between them. The CDR3 loop is CASSFLRGQGTQYF. The CDR3 nucleotides are TGTGCCAGCAGTTTTTTGCGGGGCCAGGGGACCCAGTACTTC.

This rearrangement joins TRBV30 to TRBJ1-4, with 7 bases aligning to TRBD1. V lost 4 bases to trimming and J lost 8 bases; unmatched junction nucleotides: 4. This CDR3 spans 12 amino acids. Germline CDR1 and CDR2: GTSNPN and SVGIG (reference sequence). This CDR3 is CAWKGAGEKLFF. The CDR3 DNA follows: TGTGCCTGGAAGGGGGCTGGGGAAAAACTGTTTTTT.

The chain carries TRBV14 and TRBJ1-2, with 7 positions matching TRBD1. The V segment lost 1 base and the J segment 3 bases; nucleotides outside the gene matches: 11. Per the germline V gene, CDR1 is SGHDN and CDR2 is FVKESK. This CDR3 has 17 residues. The CDR3: CASSQVGRGPGDYGYTF. The CDR3 DNA reads TGTGCCAGCAGCCAAGTCGGGAGGGGGCCAGGTGACTATGGCTACACCTTC.

In DNA, the CDR3 is TGTGCCAGCAGTGCAGGGACTAGCGGGCAAGAGACCCAGTACTTC. This gives the protein CASSAGTSGQETQYF. The V and J genes are TRBV28 and TRBJ2-5; 12 bases map to TRBD2. The CDR3 runs 15 residues. The J segment lost 2 bases and the V segment lost 5 bases, leaving 3 bases of the junction unmatched. CDR1 and CDR2 from the germline V gene are MDHEN and SYDVKM. The full variable domain, rest sourced from reference TRBV28 and TRBJ2-5, is DVKVTQSSRYLVKRTGEKVFLECVQDMDHENMFWYRQDPGLGLRLIYFSYDVKMKEKGDIPEGYSVSREKKERFSLILESASTNQTSMYLCASSAGTSGQETQYFGPGTRLLVL.

This chain joins TRBV5-1 and TRBJ2-2, with TRBD1 matching 8 bases. The germline V gene has CDR1 SGHRS and CDR2 YFSETQ. V lost 5 bases to trimming and J lost 7 bases; unmatched junction nucleotides: 4. The CDR3 runs 13 residues. As DNA, the CDR3 is TGCGCCAGCAGTCAGGGGGCTGTCGGGGAGCTGTTTTTT. This codes for CASSQGAVGELFF.

The genes are TRBV7-8 and TRBJ2-5; unclear D gene. Germline values: CDR1 SGHVS, CDR2 FQNEAQ. The CDR3 extends over 14 amino acids. The germline V and J ends were trimmed by 4 bases and 2 bases, with 11 bases remaining between them. The CDR3 region is CASSSVQRQETQYF. The CDR3 nucleotides are TGTGCCAGCAGCTCTGTACAAAGACAAGAGACCCAGTACTTC.

V and J are TRBV19 and TRBJ1-1, with D uncertain. This CDR3 is 16 amino acids long. In germline, CDR1 is LNHDA, CDR2 SQIVND (reference sequence). V dropped 9 bases and J dropped 6 bases, with 26 bases sitting between them. CDR3 amino acids: CASSARGKSPTAEAFF. DNA of the CDR3: TGTGCCAGCAGCGCAAGAGGGAAATCCCCTACCGCTGAAGCTTTCTTT.

This chain joins TRBV7-8 and TRBJ2-1; no definite D call. Trimming removed 5 bases from V and 7 bases from J, with 21 bases in between. Germline values: CDR1 SGHVS, CDR2 FQNEAQ. The CDR3 is made up of 16 amino acids. Here the CDR3 reads CASSPRWPSGPNEQFF. The CDR3 DNA is TGTGCCAGCAGCCCCCGTTGGCCTTCCGGACCTAATGAGCAGTTCTTC.

V gene TRBV5-6 combines with J gene TRBJ2-7, with a possible D match to TRBD1 (5 bases). Germline V gene lookup returns CDR1 SGHDT and CDR2 YYEEEE. The CDR3 totals 16 residues. The V end was cut by 0 bases, the J end by 2 bases, with 15 bases between. CDR3 sequence (DNA): TGTGCCAGCAGCTTGGTCCTCCGACAGAAGACCTACGAGCAGTACTTC. This sequence encodes CASSLVLRQKTYEQYF. The whole variable domain, remainder taken from reference TRBV5-6 and TRBJ2-7, is DAGVTQSPTHLIKTRGQQVTLRCSPKSGHDTVSWYQQALGQGPQFIFQYYEEEERQRGNFPDRFSGHQFPNYSSELNVNALLLGDSALYLCASSLVLRQKTYEQYFGPGTRLTVT.

The V gene is TRBV5-1, the J gene TRBJ2-1, with D perhaps TRBD1 (6 bases). V was shortened by 0 bases and J by 7 bases, with 11 bases between the two germline ends. The germline gives CDR1 SGHRS, CDR2 YFSETQ. The CDR3 has 14 residues. Here the CDR3 DNA reads TGCGCCAGCAGCTTGGTTATAACAGGGAATGAGCAGTTCTTC. This gives the protein CASSLVITGNEQFF.

The V and J genes are TRBV5-1 and TRBJ2-7; TRBD1 matches at 7 bases. The CDR3 extends over 14 amino acids. V lost 0 bases to trimming and J lost 12 bases; unmatched junction nucleotides: 12. Germline CDR1 and CDR2: SGHRS and YFSETQ. This CDR3 is CASSLEGAFNLRYF. The CDR3 coding sequence is TGCGCCAGCAGCTTGGAGGGGGCCTTCAATCTTCGGTACTTC.

The chain carries TRBV5-4 and TRBJ2-5, with TRBD2 matching 9 bases. The germline V gene encodes CDR1 SGHNT and CDR2 YYREEE (reference sequence). J gave up 6 bases and V 4 bases, and 13 bases lay outside the gene matches. This CDR3 contains 16 residues. The CDR3 is CASSRPGLAQAKTQYF. The CDR3 DNA follows: TGTGCCAGCAGCCGGCCTGGACTAGCGCAGGCGAAGACCCAGTACTTC.

The rearrangement joins TRBV11-3 to TRBJ1-5; D unresolved. Germline V CDR1 and CDR2: SGHNT, YENEEA. This CDR3 spans 15 amino acids. Between the trimmed V and J ends, which lost 3 bases and 2 bases, there was a span of 11 bases. CDR3 residues: CASSFGFGGNQPQHF. DNA for the CDR3: TGTGCCAGCAGCTTCGGGTTTGGGGGCAATCAGCCCCAGCATTTT. Drawing the rest from reference TRBV11-3 and TRBJ1-5, the complete variable domain is EAGVVQSPRYKIIEKKQPVAFWCNPISGHNTLYWYLQNLGQGPELLIRYENEEAVDDSQLPKDRFSAERLKGVDSTLKIQPAELGDSAVYLCASSFGFGGNQPQHFGDGTRLSIL.

The chain employs TRBV5-1 and TRBJ1-4; 7 bases agree with TRBD1. V was clipped by 3 bases and J by 8 bases; unmatched bases: 10. Germline lookup yields CDR1 SGHRS and CDR2 YFSETQ. This CDR3 region has 15 residues. CDR3: CASSSYRGVGEKLFF. CDR3 in DNA: TGCGCCAGCAGCTCCTACAGGGGAGTAGGGGAAAAACTGTTTTTT.

DNA for the CDR3: TGTGCTAGTGGATCGCGGCCCCTCATTGAGACCCAGTACTTC. It specifies CASGSRPLIETQYF. The V and J genes are TRBV12-5 and TRBJ2-5; the D is unclear. CDR1 and CDR2 from the germline V gene are LGHNT and FRNRAP. The V end lost 6 bases, the J end lost 5 bases, and 16 bases lay between the germline ends. The CDR3 is made up of 14 amino acids.

The chain joins TRBV7-9 to TRBJ2-7; TRBD1 matches at 9 bases. There are 15 residues in the CDR3. Germline CDR1 SEHNR, CDR2 FQNEAQ (reference sequence). V lost 5 bases and J lost 0; bases outside the gene matches: 5. Here the CDR3 DNA reads TGTGCCAGCAGCGACAGGGGACAGGGCTCCTACGAGCAGTACTTC. Its translation: CASSDRGQGSYEQYF.